This T cell receptor beta chain was captured by sequencing in a study of cytomegalovirus exposure and HLA in healthy donors. With 60 Vbeta and 13 Jbeta primers, the PCR was carried out. Produced via immunoSEQ multiplex PCR; TCRdb's table is partial and in-frame only. The sample contains some 80,000 clones, around 79% of which appear only once. Germline V gene data show CDR1 as SGHVS and CDR2 as FNYEAQ. The CDR3 is 15 residues long. J gave up 5 bases and V 0 bases, and 7 bases lay outside the gene matches. The rearrangement links TRBV7-6 to TRBJ2-7, with 7 bases aligning to TRBD2. The clonotype was recovered from a man between 18 and 35 years old in good health and CMV-seropositive. Sequences were obtained from PBMCs. This CDR3 reads CASSLAGTKFHEQYF. In DNA form, the CDR3 reads TGTGCCAGCAGCTTAGCGGGGACTAAATTCCACGAGCAGTACTTC.